The 24 T cell receptor beta chains reported below all come from one sample, sequenced in a study of T cells after yellow fever vaccination. Each CDR3 protein gets one entry after TCRdb re-called the 5' RACE reads with MiXCR. The repertoire holds 200,000 to 300,000 distinct CDR3 sequences, more than 3.5% seen once, with over 15% in the top ten. This sample comprised PBMCs, obtained 15 days after the yellow fever booster vaccination. The receptors stem from a man in his late teens or twenties who received the YFV17D yellow fever vaccine.

This clonotype was seen at least ten times. The J gene is TRBJ2-1, the V gene TRBV5-6, with D possibly being TRBD1 (5 bases). Germline CDR1 reads SGHDT; CDR2 reads YYEEEE. The CDR3 loop spans 16 amino acids. V lost 0 bases, J lost 3 bases, and 13 bases lay in between. This CDR3 is CASSLDQGQIYNEQFF. The CDR3 DNA reads TGTGCCAGCAGCTTGGATCAGGGTCAAATCTACAATGAGCAGTTCTTC.

The sample holds many counts of this clonotype. The J gene is TRBJ2-7, the V gene TRBV7-9; D perhaps matches TRBD1 (5 bases). With 5 bases removed from V and 0 bases from J, the gap between germline ends came to 17 bases. This CDR3 is 16 amino acids long. Germline loops: CDR1 SEHNR, CDR2 FQNEAQ (reference sequence). This CDR3 is CASSRTTAQISYEQYF. The CDR3 region has the DNA TGTGCCAGCAGCCGTACGACAGCCCAGATCTCCTACGAGCAGTACTTC.

This clonotype was detected ten times or more. V gene TRBV9 combines with J gene TRBJ2-1; unclear D gene. V lost 0 bases and J lost 0, with 10 bases in between. Germline CDR1 SGDLS, CDR2 YYNGEE. The CDR3 consists of 16 residues. The CDR3 sequence is CASSVDGESSYNEQFF. The CDR3 DNA is TGTGCCAGCAGCGTAGATGGCGAGAGCTCCTACAATGAGCAGTTCTTC.

This clonotype was picked up many times. V usage is TRBV12-3 or TRBV12-4 and J usage is TRBJ1-1, with D perhaps matching TRBD1 (5 bases). With 7 bases removed from V and 5 bases from J, the gap between germline ends came to 14 bases. The CDR3 is 13 residues long. The DNA of the CDR3 is TGTGCCAGCACTCGAACAGGAAAAACTGAAGCTTTCTTT. Residues: CASTRTGKTEAFF.

In its sample, this clonotype was seen many times. The V call is TRBV7-3, the J call TRBJ2-1; 10 bases match TRBD2. Germline V gives CDR1 SGHTA, CDR2 FQGTGA. V was pared by 0 bases and J by 4 bases, with 6 bases of the junction left unmatched. CDR3 size: 17 residues. The CDR3 nucleotides are TGTGCCAGCAGCTTAACCAGCGGGGGGGCCCTGTACAATGAGCAGTTCTTC. This gives the protein CASSLTSGGALYNEQFF.

This clonotype was detected many times. This chain uses TRBV12-3 or TRBV12-4 with TRBJ1-2, with a weak D call TRBD1 (5 bases). This CDR3 spans 13 amino acids. Trimming pared 2 bases from V and 4 bases from J, leaving 8 bases between. CDR3 in amino acids: CASSLRQGYGYTF. The CDR3 nucleotides are TGTGCCAGCAGTTTACGGCAGGGCTATGGCTACACCTTC.

This clonotype was detected ten times or more. J is TRBJ2-7 and V is TRBV6-2 or TRBV6-3; a possible D gene is TRBD2 (7 bases). CDR1 is MNHEY, CDR2 SVGEGT, per germline. There are 14 residues in the CDR3. V lost 6 bases to trimming and J lost 2 bases, with 14 bases between them. CDR3 sequence: CASSFEGGAYEQYF. The CDR3 DNA follows: TGTGCCAGCAGCTTCGAGGGGGGGGCCTACGAGCAGTACTTC.

This clonotype was picked up many times. The chain recombines TRBV7-3 with TRBJ2-7; TRBD1 might be the D (6 bases). The V and J ends lost 5 bases and 0 bases respectively, with 14 bases between them. Germline V gene sequence: CDR1 SGHTA, CDR2 FQGTGA. This CDR3 spans 15 amino acids. The CDR3 sequence is CASSRRGRPSYEQYF. CDR3 in DNA: TGTGCCAGCAGCCGCAGGGGCCGACCCTCCTACGAGCAGTACTTC.

This clonotype was seen many times. The V gene is TRBV12-3 or TRBV12-4, the J gene TRBJ2-3; 7 nucleotides line up with TRBD2. V lost 6 bases, J lost 4 bases, and 7 bases stayed unmatched. This CDR3 spans 14 amino acids. The CDR3 sequence is CASRKGTTSDTQYF. For the CDR3, the DNA is TGTGCCAGCAGAAAGGGGACTACTTCAGATACGCAGTATTTT.

There are many counts of this clonotype. V gene TRBV20-1 combines with J gene TRBJ2-5; 10 nucleotides align to TRBD2. The germline gives CDR1 DFQATT, CDR2 SNEGSKA (reference sequence). V trimming: 2 bases; J trimming: 4 bases; junction bases outside the gene matches: 7. This CDR3 has 15 residues. The CDR3 nucleotides read TGCAGTGCTAGATTACCCTCTAGCGGGGGAGAGACCCAGTACTTC. Translated, it gives CSARLPSSGGETQYF.

There are many counts of this clonotype. The chain is built from TRBV5-1 and TRBJ2-3; D unclear. CDR3 length: 13 residues. Deletions cut 5 bases from V and 0 bases from J, with 7 bases between. The germline V gene has CDR1 SGHRS and CDR2 YFSETQ. CDR3 nucleotide sequence: TGCGCCAGCAGGAAGGACAGCACAGATACGCAGTATTTT. Protein: CASRKDSTDTQYF.

This clonotype has at least ten counts. CDR3 in DNA: TGTGCCAGCAGCCAAGATGGGGCAAATGGGGAGACCCAGTACTTC. Encoded protein: CASSQDGANGETQYF. The chain is built from TRBV4-2 and TRBJ2-5, with D perhaps matching TRBD1 (5 bases). The V gene lost 0 bases and the J gene lost 5 bases, with 13 bases spanning the gap. Germline V lookup: CDR1 LGHNA, CDR2 YNFKEQ. The CDR3 spans 15 residues.

This clonotype was counted between two and nine times. The chain recombines TRBV9 with TRBJ1-1, with D possibly being TRBD1 (6 bases). Germline V lookup: CDR1 SGDLS, CDR2 YYNGEE. With 3 bases removed from V and 0 bases from J, the gap between germline ends came to 18 bases. The CDR3 has 17 residues. This CDR3 is CASSGPLRGRMNTEAFF. As DNA, the CDR3 is TGTGCCAGCAGCGGTCCCCTGCGGGGGCGGATGAACACTGAAGCTTTCTTT.

This clonotype was seen at least ten times. The rearrangement links TRBV18 to TRBJ1-2; 8 nucleotides align to TRBD1. Germline V gene lookup returns CDR1 KGHSH and CDR2 LQKENI. The CDR3 sequence is 15 residues long. Trimming cost V 2 bases and J 3 bases; bases outside gene matches: 5. CDR3 region: CASSPVAGGDYGYTF. In DNA, the CDR3 is TGTGCCAGCTCACCAGTCGCAGGGGGCGACTATGGCTACACCTTC. Full variable domain (rest looked up from reference TRBV18 and TRBJ1-2): NAGVMQNPRHLVRRRGQEARLRCSPMKGHSHVYWYRQLPEEGLKFMVYLQKENIIDESGMPKERFSAEFPKEGPSILRIQQVVRGDSAAYFCASSPVAGGDYGYTFGSGTRLTVV.

This clonotype was counted at least ten times. The CDR3 DNA is TGTGCCTGGAGTGTACTCCCCAGGGGGAATATTTCACCCCTCCACTTT. Amino acids: CAWSVLPRGNISPLHF. This chain links TRBV30 with TRBJ1-6; TRBD1 aligns across 7 bases. Germline V CDR1 and CDR2: GTSNPN, SVGIG (reference sequence). V was clipped by 0 bases and J by 9 bases; unmatched bases: 11. This CDR3 has 16 residues.

This clonotype was observed at least ten times. The chain combines TRBV9 with TRBJ1-1; the D is unclear. The CDR3 consists of 16 residues. Germline V gives CDR1 SGDLS, CDR2 YYNGEE. V lost 0 bases to trimming and J lost 1 base, with 13 bases between them. The CDR3: CASSVAVGQENTEAFF. The CDR3 DNA sequence: TGTGCCAGCAGCGTAGCGGTCGGGCAGGAGAACACTGAAGCTTTCTTT.

The V and J genes are TRBV19 and TRBJ2-2; 8 nucleotides match TRBD2. The CDR3 runs to 12 residues. In germline, CDR1 is LNHDA, CDR2 SQIVND (reference sequence). The CDR3 region is CVSGENTGELFF. As DNA, the CDR3 is TGTGTTAGCGGGGAGAACACCGGGGAGCTGTTTTTT.

This clonotype was counted ten times or more. The chain links TRBV7-2 to TRBJ1-2; D is possibly TRBD1 (6 bases). V lost 3 bases, J lost 4 bases, and 12 bases lay in between. Germline V gives CDR1 SGHTA, CDR2 FQGNSA. CDR3 size: 14 residues. DNA of the CDR3: TGTGCCAGCAGCTTGAACAGGGCCTTCTATGGCTACACCTTC. Its translation is CASSLNRAFYGYTF.

This clonotype was seen at least ten times. J is TRBJ2-7 and V is TRBV4-1; tentatively, D is TRBD1 (6 bases). V gave up 0 bases and J gave up 7 bases, with 16 bases separating them. Germline values: CDR1 MGHRA, CDR2 YSYEKL. The CDR3 is 15 residues long. The CDR3 sequence is CASSQEGGRGGEQYV. The CDR3 DNA reads as TGCGCCAGCAGCCAAGAGGGTGGCAGGGGTGGTGAGCAGTACGTC.

The sample holds many counts of this clonotype. This chain connects TRBV7-9 to TRBJ2-5, with 9 positions matching TRBD1. The CDR3 is 14 amino acids. V gave up 6 bases and J gave up 5 bases; unmatched junction bases: 7. Germline V lookup: CDR1 SEHNR, CDR2 FQNEAQ (reference sequence). CDR3 nucleotides: TGTGCCAGCAGAGCCGGGACAGGGCGGGAGACCCAGTACTTC. Protein: CASRAGTGRETQYF.

This clonotype occurred many times. The chain is built from TRBV7-2 and TRBJ2-3, with 12 bases aligning to TRBD2. CDR3 length: 15 residues. Germline V gene lookup returns CDR1 SGHTA and CDR2 FQGNSA. With 6 bases clipped from V and 4 bases from J, the junction kept 5 bases outside the gene matches. The CDR3 DNA reads TGTGCCAGCAGTTGGACTAGCGGGGTGTCAGATACGCAGTATTTT. Amino acid sequence: CASSWTSGVSDTQYF.

This clonotype has ten or more counts. CDR3 sequence reads: CASSYSTGISYEQYF. In DNA form, the CDR3 reads TGTGCCAGCAGTTACTCGACAGGTATCTCCTACGAGCAGTACTTC. The rearrangement joins TRBV6-2 or TRBV6-3 to TRBJ2-7, with D possibly matching TRBD1 (6 bases). V shed 0 bases and J shed 0 bases, with 9 bases lying between them. Looked up from germline, CDR1 is MNHEY and CDR2 is SVGEGT. The CDR3 sequence is 15 residues long.

This clonotype was recorded many times. The V and J genes are TRBV4-1 and TRBJ2-3; D gene ambiguous. The CDR3 sequence is 16 residues long. Germline loops: CDR1 MGHRA, CDR2 YSYEKL. V lost 0 bases to trimming and J lost 0 bases, with 10 bases between them. The CDR3 loop reads CASSQEAQLSTDTQYF. The CDR3 DNA is TGCGCCAGCAGCCAAGAGGCCCAGCTGAGCACAGATACGCAGTATTTT.

This clonotype was recorded at least ten times. The V call is TRBV7-8, the J call TRBJ2-3; 7 nucleotides line up with TRBD1. Germline V gene sequence: CDR1 SGHVS, CDR2 FQNEAQ. Trimming removed 7 bases from V and 3 bases from J; junction bases left unmatched: 13. This CDR3 has 16 residues. The CDR3 bases are TGTGCCAGCACCTCAGTGGAGGCCAGGGGGACAGATACGCAGTATTTT. It encodes CASTSVEARGTDTQYF.